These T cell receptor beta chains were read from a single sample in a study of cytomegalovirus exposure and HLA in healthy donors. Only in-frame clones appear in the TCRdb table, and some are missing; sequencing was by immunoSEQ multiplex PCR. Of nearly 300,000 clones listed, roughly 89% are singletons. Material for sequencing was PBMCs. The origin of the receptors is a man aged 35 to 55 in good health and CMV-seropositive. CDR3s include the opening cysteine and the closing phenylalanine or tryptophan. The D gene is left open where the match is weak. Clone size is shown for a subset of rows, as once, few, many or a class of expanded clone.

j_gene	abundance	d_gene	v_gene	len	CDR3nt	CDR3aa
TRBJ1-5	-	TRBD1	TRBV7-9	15	TGTGCCAGCAGCGCCGGGACAGGAGGGTATCAGCCCCAGCATTTT	CASSAGTGGYQPQHF
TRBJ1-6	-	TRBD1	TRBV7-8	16	TGTGCCAGCAGCTTACTCCAGGGGGCGAGCAATTCACCCCTCCACTTT	CASSLLQGASNSPLHF
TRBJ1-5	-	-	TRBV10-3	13	TGTGCCATCAGTGAATGGCAGTCTCAGCCCCAGCATTTT	CAISEWQSQPQHF
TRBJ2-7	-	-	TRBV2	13	TGTGCCAGCAGCCGACAGGCTACCTACGAGCAGTACTTC	CASSRQATYEQYF
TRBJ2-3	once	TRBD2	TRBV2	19	TGTGCCAGCAGTGAGTGGACTAGCGGGATGGGCCTAGAGGGAGATACGCAGTATTTT	CASSEWTSGMGLEGDTQYF
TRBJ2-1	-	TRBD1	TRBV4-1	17	TGCGCCAGCAGCCAAGTTTCCGGGACAGGGGAAGATAATGAGCAGTTCTTC	CASSQVSGTGEDNEQFF
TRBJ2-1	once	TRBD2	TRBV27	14	TGTGCCAGCGCGGGACTAGCGGGGCCTAATGAGCAGTTCTTC	CASAGLAGPNEQFF
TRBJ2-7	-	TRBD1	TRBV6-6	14	TGTGCCAGCAGCCGCGACAGGGGTTCTTACGAGCAGTACTTC	CASSRDRGSYEQYF
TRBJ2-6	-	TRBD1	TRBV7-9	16	TGTGCCAGCAGGTGGACAGGGGGCGGTGGGGCCAACGTCCTGACTTTC	CASRWTGGGGANVLTF
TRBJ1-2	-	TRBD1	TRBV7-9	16	TGTGCCAGCAGCTTAGGCGGACAGGGAGCAGACTATGGCTACACCTTC	CASSLGGQGADYGYTF
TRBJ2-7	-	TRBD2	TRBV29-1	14	TGCAGCGCTAAACTAGCGGGAGGTCGGTACGAGCAGTACTTC	CSAKLAGGRYEQYF
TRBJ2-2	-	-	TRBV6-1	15	TGTGCCAGCGGGCGCGGGACAGCGAACACCGGGGAGCTGTTTTTT	CASGRGTANTGELFF
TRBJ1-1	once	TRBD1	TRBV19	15	TGTGCCAGTAGTATAAGGGACAGAATGAACACTGAAGCTTTCTTT	CASSIRDRMNTEAFF
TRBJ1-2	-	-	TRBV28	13	TGTGCCAGCAGTTTATCCACAGGGAGTGGCTACACCTTC	CASSLSTGSGYTF
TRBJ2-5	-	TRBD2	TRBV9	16	TGTGCCAGCAGCGTAGCAACGGGGGGGGGAGGCGAGACCCAGTACTTC	CASSVATGGGGETQYF
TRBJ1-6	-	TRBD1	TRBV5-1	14	TGCGCCAGCAGCTGGACAGGGGGAGATTCACCCCTCCACTTT	CASSWTGGDSPLHF
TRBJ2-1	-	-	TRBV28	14	TGTGCCAGCAGTTTCCCTCGACAGTACAATGAGCAGTTCTTC	CASSFPRQYNEQFF
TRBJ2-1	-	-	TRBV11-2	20	TGTGCCAGCAGCTTAGATCCCAGATATACGGTGGAAGGGGTCTACAATGAGCAGTTCTTC	CASSLDPRYTVEGVYNEQFF
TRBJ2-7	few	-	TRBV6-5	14	TGTGCCAGCAGTGAGATAGGACAGACCTACGAGCAGTACTTC	CASSEIGQTYEQYF
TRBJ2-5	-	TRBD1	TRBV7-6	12	TGTGCCAGCATGTACAGGGGGGAGACCCAGTACTTC	CASMYRGETQYF
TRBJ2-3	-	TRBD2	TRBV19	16	TGTGCCAGTAGCCTAGGACTAGCGGAGGGCACAGATACGCAGTATTTT	CASSLGLAEGTDTQYF
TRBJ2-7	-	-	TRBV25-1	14	TGTGCCAGCAGTGAATTTGACAGCTCCTACGAGCAGTACTTC	CASSEFDSSYEQYF
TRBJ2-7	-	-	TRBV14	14	TGTGCCAGCACCCCTAAGATACGTCCGCACGAGCAGTACTTC	CASTPKIRPHEQYF
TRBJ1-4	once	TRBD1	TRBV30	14	TGTGCCTGGACTAGGGGACAGGGGTATGAAAAACTGTTTTTT	CAWTRGQGYEKLFF
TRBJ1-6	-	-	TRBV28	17	TGTGCCAGCACCAAAGGGGGGGGCGGCTCCTATAATTCACCCCTCCACTTT	CASTKGGGGSYNSPLHF
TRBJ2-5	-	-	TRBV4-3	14	TGCGCCAGCAGCCAAAACAGGCGCGTCTCGGCCCAGTACTTC	CASSQNRRVSAQYF
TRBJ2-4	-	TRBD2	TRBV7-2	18	TGTGCCAGCAGCCCCCGACTAGCGGGAGGAGGAACCAAAAACATTCAGTACTTC	CASSPRLAGGGTKNIQYF
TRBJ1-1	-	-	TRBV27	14	TGTGCCAGCGCTACGGGAATCTTGAACACTGAAGCTTTCTTT	CASATGILNTEAFF
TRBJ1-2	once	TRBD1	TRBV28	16	TGTGCCAGCGATTTTCAAACAGGGGCGGGCTCCTATGGCTACACCTTC	CASDFQTGAGSYGYTF
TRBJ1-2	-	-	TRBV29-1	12	TGCAGCGTTGGTGGGGGGTACTATGGCTACACCTTC	CSVGGGYYGYTF
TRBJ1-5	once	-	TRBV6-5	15	TGTGCCAGCAGGAAGGACAGAAATAGCAATCAGCCCCAGCATTTT	CASRKDRNSNQPQHF
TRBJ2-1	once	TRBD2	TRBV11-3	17	TGTGCCAGCAGCTTAGGCAGCGGGAGGGGGTCCTACAATGAGCAGTTCTTC	CASSLGSGRGSYNEQFF
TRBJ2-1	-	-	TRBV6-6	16	TGTGCCAGCAGTTACGGGTTACAGGCCCCCTACAATGAGCAGTTCTTC	CASSYGLQAPYNEQFF
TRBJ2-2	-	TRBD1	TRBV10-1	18	TGCGCCAGCAGTGCAAGCCCGGGACAGGGGGAGAACACCGGGGAGCTGTTTTTT	CASSASPGQGENTGELFF
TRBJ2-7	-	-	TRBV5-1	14	TGCGCCAGCAGCTTCTCCGGGACATTCTACGAGCAGTACTTC	CASSFSGTFYEQYF
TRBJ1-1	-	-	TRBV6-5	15	TGTGCCAGCAGTTACTCGAGACAGATTAACACTGAAGCTTTCTTT	CASSYSRQINTEAFF
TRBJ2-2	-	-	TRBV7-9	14	TGTGCCAGCGAAGACTACATATACACCGGGGAGCTGTTTTTT	CASEDYIYTGELFF
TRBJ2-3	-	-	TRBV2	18	TGTGCCAGCAGTGATCCCCGAGAGGCCCGCCCCGGGACAGATACGCAGTATTTT	CASSDPREARPGTDTQYF
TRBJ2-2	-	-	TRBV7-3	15	TGTGCCAGCAGCTTAAGCGGGACGAACACCGGGGAGCTGTTTTTT	CASSLSGTNTGELFF
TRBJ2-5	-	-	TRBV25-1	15	TGTGCCAGCAGTGAAATTTGGGACTACCAAGAGACCCAGTACTTC	CASSEIWDYQETQYF
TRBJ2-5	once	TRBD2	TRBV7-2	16	TGTGCCAGCAGCTTAGGTCTAGCGGGAGGGCAAGAGACCCAGTACTTC	CASSLGLAGGQETQYF
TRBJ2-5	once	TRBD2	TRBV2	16	TGTGCCAGCAGTGTGGCTAGCGGGAGGGCCAGTAAGACCCAGTACTTC	CASSVASGRASKTQYF
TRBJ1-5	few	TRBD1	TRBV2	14	TGTGCCAGCAGTGGGGACAGGGTTGTTGAGCCCCAGCATTTT	CASSGDRVVEPQHF
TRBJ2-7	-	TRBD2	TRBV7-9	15	TGTGCCAGCAGCCAAGCGTACGGGACTAGGGGCGAGCAGTACTTC	CASSQAYGTRGEQYF
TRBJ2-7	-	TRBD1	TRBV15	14	TGTGCCACCAGCTTAGGGGGCGGATCCTACGAGCAGTACTTC	CATSLGGGSYEQYF
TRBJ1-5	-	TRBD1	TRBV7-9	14	TGTTCCAGCAGCCCCGGGACAGGGCGTCAGCCCCAGCATTTT	CSSSPGTGRQPQHF
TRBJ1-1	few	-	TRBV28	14	TGTGCCAGCAGTCCCCGCCCAAGCGCCACTGAAGCTTTCTTT	CASSPRPSATEAFF
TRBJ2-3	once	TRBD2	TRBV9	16	TGTGCCAGCAGTTTGCGGGAGGGTGGGTCCACAGATACGCAGTATTTT	CASSLREGGSTDTQYF
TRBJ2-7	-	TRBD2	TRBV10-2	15	TGCGCCAGCAGTGAGGAGGGACTAGCGGTGGACGAGCAGTACTTC	CASSEEGLAVDEQYF
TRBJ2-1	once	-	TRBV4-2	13	TGTGCCAGCAGCCGGGCAGGGTGGAATGAGCAGTTCTTC	CASSRAGWNEQFF
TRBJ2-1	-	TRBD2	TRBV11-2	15	TGTGCCAGCAGCTTTAGCGGGAGCTCCTACAATGAGCAGTTCTTC	CASSFSGSSYNEQFF
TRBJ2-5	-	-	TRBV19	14	TGTGCCAGTAGTATAGTTTCAGCGGGAGAGACCCAGTACTTC	CASSIVSAGETQYF
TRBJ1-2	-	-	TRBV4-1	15	TGCGCCAGCAGCCAAGATAGACTCTCTTTGTATGGCTACACCTTC	CASSQDRLSLYGYTF
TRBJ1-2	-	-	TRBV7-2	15	TGTGCCAGCAGCCCCTCCAGCGCGGCTAACTATGGCTACACCTTC	CASSPSSAANYGYTF